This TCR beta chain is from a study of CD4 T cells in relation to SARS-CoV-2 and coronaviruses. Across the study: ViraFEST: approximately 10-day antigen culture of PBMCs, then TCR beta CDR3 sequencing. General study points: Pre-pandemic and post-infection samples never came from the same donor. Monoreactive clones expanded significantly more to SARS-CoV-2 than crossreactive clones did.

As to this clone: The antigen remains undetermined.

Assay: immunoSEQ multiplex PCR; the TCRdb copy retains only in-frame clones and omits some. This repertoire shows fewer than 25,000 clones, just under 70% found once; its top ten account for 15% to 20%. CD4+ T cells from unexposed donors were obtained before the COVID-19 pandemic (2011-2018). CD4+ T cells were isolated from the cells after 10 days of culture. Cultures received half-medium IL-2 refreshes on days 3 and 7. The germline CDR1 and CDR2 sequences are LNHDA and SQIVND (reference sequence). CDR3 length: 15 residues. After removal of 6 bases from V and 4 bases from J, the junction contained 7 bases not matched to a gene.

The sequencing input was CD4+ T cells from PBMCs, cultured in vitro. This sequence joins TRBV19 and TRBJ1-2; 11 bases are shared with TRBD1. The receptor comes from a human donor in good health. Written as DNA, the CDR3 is TGTGCCAGTAGCCCAGGACAGGGGGCACCCTATGGCTACACCTTC. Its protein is CASSPGQGAPYGYTF.